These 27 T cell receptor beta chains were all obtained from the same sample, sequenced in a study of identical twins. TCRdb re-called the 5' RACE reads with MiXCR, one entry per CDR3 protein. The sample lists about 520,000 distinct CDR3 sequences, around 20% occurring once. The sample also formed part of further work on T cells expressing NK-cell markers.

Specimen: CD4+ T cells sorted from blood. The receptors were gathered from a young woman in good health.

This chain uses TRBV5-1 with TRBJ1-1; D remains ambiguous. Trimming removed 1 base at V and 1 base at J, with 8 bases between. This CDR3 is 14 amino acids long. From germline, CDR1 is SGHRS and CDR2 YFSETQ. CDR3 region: CASSLLFGNTEAFF. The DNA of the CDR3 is TGCGCCAGCAGCTTGCTGTTCGGGAACACTGAAGCTTTCTTT.

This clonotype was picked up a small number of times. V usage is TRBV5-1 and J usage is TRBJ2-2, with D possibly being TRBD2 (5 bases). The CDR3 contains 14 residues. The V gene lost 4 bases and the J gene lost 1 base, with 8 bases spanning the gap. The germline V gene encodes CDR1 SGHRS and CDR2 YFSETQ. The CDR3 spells CASSDRGNTGELFF. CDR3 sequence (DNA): TGCGCCAGCAGCGACCGGGGGAACACCGGGGAGCTGTTTTTT.

CDR3 nucleotide sequence: TGCAGTGCTAGCCGGGAGATTGGGTACGAGCAGTACTTC. Amino acid sequence: CSASREIGYEQYF. The genes are TRBV20-1 and TRBJ2-7; D is possibly TRBD2 (6 bases). Germline lookup yields CDR1 DFQATT and CDR2 SNEGSKA (reference sequence). This CDR3 contains 13 residues. V lost 3 bases and J 4 bases, leaving 13 bases between the germline ends.

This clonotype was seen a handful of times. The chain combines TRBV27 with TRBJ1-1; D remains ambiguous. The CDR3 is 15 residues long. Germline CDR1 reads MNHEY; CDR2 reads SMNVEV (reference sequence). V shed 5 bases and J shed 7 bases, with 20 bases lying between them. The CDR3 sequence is CASSRSRGLRVEAFF. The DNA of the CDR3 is TGTGCCAGCAGTCGCTCCCGTGGGCTAAGGGTTGAAGCTTTCTTT.

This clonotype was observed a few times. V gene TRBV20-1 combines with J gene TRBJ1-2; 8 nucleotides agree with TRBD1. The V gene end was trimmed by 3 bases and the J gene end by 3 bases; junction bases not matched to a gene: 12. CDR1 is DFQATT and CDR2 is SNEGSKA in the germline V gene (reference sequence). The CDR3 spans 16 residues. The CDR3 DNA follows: TGCAGTGCTAGGGCGACAGGGGCCGGGGGGTACTATGGCTACACCTTC. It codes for CSARATGAGGYYGYTF.

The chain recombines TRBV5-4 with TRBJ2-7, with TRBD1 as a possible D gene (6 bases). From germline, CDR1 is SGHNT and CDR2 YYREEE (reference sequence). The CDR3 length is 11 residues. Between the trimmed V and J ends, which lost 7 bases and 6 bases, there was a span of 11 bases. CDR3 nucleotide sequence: TGTGCCAGCCCCGTGGGGGCCGAGCAGTACTTC. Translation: CASPVGAEQYF.

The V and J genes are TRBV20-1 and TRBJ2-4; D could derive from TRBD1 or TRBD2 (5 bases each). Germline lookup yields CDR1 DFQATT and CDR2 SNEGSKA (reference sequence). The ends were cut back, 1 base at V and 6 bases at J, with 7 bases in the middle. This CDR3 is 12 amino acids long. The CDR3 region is CSARGGTNIQYF. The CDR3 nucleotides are TGCAGTGCTAGAGGGGGGACAAACATTCAGTACTTC.

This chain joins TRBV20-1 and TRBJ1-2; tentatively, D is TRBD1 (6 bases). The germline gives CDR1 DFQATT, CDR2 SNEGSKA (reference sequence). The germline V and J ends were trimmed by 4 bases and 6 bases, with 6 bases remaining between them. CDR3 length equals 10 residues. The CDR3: CSAKGDGYTF. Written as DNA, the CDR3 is TGCAGTGCTAAGGGGGATGGCTACACCTTC.

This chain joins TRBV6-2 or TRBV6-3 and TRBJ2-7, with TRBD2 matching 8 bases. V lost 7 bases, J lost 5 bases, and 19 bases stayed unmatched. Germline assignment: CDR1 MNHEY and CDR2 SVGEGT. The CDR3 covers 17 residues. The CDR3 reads CASTPWREAGVWNEQYF. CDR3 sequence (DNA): TGTGCCAGCACCCCGTGGCGGGAGGCGGGAGTTTGGAACGAGCAGTACTTC.

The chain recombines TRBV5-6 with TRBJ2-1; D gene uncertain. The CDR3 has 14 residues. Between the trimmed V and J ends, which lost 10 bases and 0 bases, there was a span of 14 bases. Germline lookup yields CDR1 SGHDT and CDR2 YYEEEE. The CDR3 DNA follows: TGTGCCGGGTGGCCCTTAAGCTCCTACAATGAGCAGTTCTTC. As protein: CAGWPLSSYNEQFF.

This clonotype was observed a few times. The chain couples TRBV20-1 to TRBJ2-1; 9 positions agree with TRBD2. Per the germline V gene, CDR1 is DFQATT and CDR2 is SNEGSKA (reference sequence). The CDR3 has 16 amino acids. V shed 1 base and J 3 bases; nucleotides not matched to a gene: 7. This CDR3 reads CSARGARGGDYNEQFF. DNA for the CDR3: TGCAGTGCTAGAGGGGCTCGCGGGGGGGACTACAATGAGCAGTTCTTC.

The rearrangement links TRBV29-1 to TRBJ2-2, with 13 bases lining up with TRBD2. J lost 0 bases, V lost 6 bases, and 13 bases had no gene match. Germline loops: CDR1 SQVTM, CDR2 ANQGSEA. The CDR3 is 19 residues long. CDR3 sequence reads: CSVGRGTSGVTANTGELFF. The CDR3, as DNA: TGCAGCGTGGGACGGGGGACTAGCGGGGTGACCGCGAACACCGGGGAGCTGTTTTTT.

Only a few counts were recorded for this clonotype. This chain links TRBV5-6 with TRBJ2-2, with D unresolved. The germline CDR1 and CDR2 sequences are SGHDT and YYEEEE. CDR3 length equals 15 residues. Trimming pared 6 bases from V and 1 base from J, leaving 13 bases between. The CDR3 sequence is CASTQRWGNTGELFF. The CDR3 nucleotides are TGTGCCAGCACCCAGAGGTGGGGGAACACCGGGGAGCTGTTTTTT.

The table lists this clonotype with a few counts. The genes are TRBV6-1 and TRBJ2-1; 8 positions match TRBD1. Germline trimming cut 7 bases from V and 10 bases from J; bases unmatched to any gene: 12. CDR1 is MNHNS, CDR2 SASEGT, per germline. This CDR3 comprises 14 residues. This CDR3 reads CASTTGQGEGEQFF. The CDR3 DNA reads TGTGCCAGCACCACAGGACAGGGTGAGGGCGAGCAGTTCTTC.

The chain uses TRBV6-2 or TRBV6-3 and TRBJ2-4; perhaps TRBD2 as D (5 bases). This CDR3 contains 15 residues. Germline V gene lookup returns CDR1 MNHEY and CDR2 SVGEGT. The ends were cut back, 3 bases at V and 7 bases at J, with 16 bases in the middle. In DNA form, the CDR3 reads TGTGCCAGCAGTTATGAAGGACTCATGGGGAACATTCAGTACTTC. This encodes CASSYEGLMGNIQYF.

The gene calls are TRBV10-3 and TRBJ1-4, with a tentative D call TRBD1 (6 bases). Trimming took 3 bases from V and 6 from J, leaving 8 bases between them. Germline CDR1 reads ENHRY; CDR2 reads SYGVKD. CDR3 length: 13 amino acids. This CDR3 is CAISDRTDEKLFF. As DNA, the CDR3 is TGTGCCATCAGTGATAGGACAGATGAAAAACTGTTTTTT.

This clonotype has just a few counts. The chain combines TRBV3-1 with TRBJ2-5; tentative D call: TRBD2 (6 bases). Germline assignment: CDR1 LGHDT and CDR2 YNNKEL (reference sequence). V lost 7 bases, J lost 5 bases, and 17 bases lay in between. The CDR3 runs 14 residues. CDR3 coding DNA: TGTGCCAGCACCCGGGGAGGCTCTGTGGAGACCCAGTACTTC. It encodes CASTRGGSVETQYF.

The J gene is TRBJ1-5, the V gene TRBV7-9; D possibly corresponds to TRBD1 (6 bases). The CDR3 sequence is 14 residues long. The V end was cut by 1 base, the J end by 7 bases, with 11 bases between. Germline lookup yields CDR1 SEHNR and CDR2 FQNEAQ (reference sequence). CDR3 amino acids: CASSLEGGGQPQHF. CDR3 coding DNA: TGTGCCAGCAGCTTAGAGGGGGGCGGGCAGCCCCAGCATTTT.

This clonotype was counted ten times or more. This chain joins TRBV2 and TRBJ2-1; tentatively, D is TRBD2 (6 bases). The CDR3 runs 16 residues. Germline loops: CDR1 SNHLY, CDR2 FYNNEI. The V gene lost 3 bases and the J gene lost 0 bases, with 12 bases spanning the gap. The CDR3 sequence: CASSDLLDYSYNEQFF. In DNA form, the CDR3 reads TGTGCCAGCAGTGACCTTCTGGACTACTCCTACAATGAGCAGTTCTTC.

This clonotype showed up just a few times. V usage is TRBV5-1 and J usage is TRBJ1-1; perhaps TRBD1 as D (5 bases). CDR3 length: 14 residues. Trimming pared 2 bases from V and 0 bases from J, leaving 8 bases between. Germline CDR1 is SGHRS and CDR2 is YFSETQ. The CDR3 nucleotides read TGCGCCAGCAGCTTCGACAGCATGAACACTGAAGCTTTCTTT. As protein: CASSFDSMNTEAFF.

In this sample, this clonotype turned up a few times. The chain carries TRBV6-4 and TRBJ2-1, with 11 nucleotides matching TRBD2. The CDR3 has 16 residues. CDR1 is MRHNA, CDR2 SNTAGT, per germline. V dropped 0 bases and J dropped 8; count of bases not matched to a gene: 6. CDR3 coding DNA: TGTGCCAGCAGTGACTCTGGTAGCGGGGGGGTAGATGAGCAGTTCTTC. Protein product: CASSDSGSGGVDEQFF.

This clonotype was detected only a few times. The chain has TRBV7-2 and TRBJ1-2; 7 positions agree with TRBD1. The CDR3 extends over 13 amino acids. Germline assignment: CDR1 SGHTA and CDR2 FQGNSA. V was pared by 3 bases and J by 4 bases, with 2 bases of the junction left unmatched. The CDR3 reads CASSLTGFYGYTF. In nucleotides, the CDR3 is TGTGCCAGCAGCTTGACAGGGTTCTATGGCTACACCTTC.

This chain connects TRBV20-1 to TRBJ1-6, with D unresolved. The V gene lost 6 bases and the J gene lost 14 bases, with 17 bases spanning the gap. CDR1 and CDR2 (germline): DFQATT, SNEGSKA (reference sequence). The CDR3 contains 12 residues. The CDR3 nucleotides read TGCAGTGCCGGATTGACTGGAAGAGCCCTCCACTTT. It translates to CSAGLTGRALHF.

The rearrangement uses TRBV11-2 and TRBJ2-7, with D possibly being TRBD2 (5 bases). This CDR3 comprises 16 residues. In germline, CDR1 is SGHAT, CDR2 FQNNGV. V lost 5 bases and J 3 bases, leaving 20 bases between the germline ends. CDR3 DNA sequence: TGTGCCAGCAGCCTACGGGGTTGGCAGGCAAACTACGAGCAGTACTTC. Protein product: CASSLRGWQANYEQYF.

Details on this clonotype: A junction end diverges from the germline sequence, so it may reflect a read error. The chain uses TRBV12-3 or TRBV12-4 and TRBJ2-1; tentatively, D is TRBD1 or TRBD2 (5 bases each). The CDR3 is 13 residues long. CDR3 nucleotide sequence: TGTGCCAACAGTTTAAGGGACGTTGGTGAGCAGTTCTTC. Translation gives CANSLRDVGEQFF.

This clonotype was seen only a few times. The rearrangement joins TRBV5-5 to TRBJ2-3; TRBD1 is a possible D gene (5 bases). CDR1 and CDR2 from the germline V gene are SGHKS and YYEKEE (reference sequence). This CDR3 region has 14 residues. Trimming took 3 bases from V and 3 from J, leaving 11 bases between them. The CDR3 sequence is CASSSGQGTDTQYF. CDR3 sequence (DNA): TGTGCCAGCAGCTCCGGGCAGGGAACAGATACGCAGTATTTT.

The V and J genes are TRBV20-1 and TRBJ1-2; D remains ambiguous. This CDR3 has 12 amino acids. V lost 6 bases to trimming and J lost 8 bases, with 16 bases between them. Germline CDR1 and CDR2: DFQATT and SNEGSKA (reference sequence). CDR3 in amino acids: CSARTLIGGYTF. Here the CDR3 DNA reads TGCAGTGCCCGGACCCTAATCGGGGGCTACACCTTC.